The rows below give T cell receptor beta chains drawn from one sample of a study of a mutant IDH1 vaccine in newly diagnosed glioma. These receptors are not linked to any known antigen. Profiling relied on immunoSEQ multiplex PCR, and the TCRdb table lists in-frame clones only, not all of them. This sample has more than 20,000 clones; around 80% occur once, and the top ten carry 8% to 8.5%. The input for sequencing was PBMCs, taken from a glioma patient whose treatment included an IDH1 peptide vaccine. These receptors were collected from a man aged 35-49 years with glioma. The CDR3 runs from the conserved cysteine through the conserved F or W. The D gene is left open where the match is weak. Part of the rows lack a size; the others show once, few, many or a class for expanded clones.

J gene,V gene,D gene,clone size,CDR3 protein,CDR3 DNA
TRBJ1-2,TRBV29-1,.,once,CSVVGALGYGYTF,TGCAGCGTTGTGGGGGCATTGGGCTATGGCTACACCTTC
TRBJ1-4,TRBV5-6,.,.,CASSIGGPEKLFF,TGTGCCAGCAGTATCGGGGGGCCGGAAAAACTGTTTTTT
TRBJ2-4,TRBV7-9,TRBD2,.,CASSFGLAGERTSKNIQYF,TGTGCCAGCAGCTTTGGACTAGCGGGAGAGCGGACGTCCAAAAACATTCAGTACTTC
TRBJ2-5,TRBV13,TRBD2,.,CASSPAPGLADQETQYF,TGTGCCAGCAGCCCAGCCCCGGGACTAGCGGATCAAGAGACCCAGTACTTC
TRBJ2-1,TRBV11-2,TRBD2,.,CASSLLGGRSTSEQFF,TGTGCCAGCAGCTTACTCGGGGGGAGGAGTACAAGTGAGCAGTTCTTC
TRBJ2-6,TRBV19,.,.,CASTPAVLSGANVLTF,TGTGCCAGTACCCCCGCCGTTTTGTCCGGGGCCAACGTCCTGACTTTC
TRBJ2-1,TRBV11-3,.,.,CASSPLGNEQFF,TGTGCCAGCAGCCCCCTGGGGAATGAGCAGTTCTTC
TRBJ1-6,TRBV7-2,.,.,CASSLEGSWDSPLHF,TGTGCCAGCAGCTTAGAAGGAAGTTGGGATTCACCCCTCCACTTT
TRBJ2-5,TRBV11-2,.,few,CASSLDEPRETQYF,TGTGCCAGCAGCTTAGATGAGCCCCGAGAGACCCAGTACTTC
TRBJ1-1,TRBV30,.,few,CAWLMNTEAFF,TGTGCCTGGCTTATGAACACTGAAGCTTTCTTT